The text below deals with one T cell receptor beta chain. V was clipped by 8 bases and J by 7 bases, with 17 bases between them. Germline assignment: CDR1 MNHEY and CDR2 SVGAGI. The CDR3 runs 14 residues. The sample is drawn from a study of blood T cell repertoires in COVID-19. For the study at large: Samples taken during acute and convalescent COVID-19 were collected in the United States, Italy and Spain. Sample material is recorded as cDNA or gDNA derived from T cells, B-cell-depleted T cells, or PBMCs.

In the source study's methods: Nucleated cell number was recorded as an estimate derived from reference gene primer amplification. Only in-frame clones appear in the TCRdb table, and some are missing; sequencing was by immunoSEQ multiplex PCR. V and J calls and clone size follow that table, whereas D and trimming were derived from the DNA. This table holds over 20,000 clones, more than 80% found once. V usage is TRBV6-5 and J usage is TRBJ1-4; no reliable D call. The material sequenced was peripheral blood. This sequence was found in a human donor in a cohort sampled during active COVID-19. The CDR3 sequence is CASAERAPSEKLFF. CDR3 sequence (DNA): TGTGCCAGCGCCGAGCGGGCCCCGAGTGAAAAACTGTTTTTT.